A single TCR beta chain is shown here with its context. Its antigen is not identified. The sample belongs to a study of T cell responses to AZD1222 COVID-19 vaccine. Some clones are missing from TCRdb's copy, which holds only in-frame ones; the method was immunoSEQ multiplex PCR. This table holds roughly 140,000 clones, around 91% found once. Study-level points and caveats: Mostly white British, mostly female donors; authors suggested clonal diversity may be underestimated.

V was shortened by 1 base and J by 3 bases, with 6 bases between the two germline ends. The CDR3 has 13 residues. The TCR originated in an adult in good health. This sample comprised peripheral blood, obtained on day 0 of AZD1222 vaccination. V usage is TRBV12-3 or TRBV12-4 and J usage is TRBJ1-1; D remains unclear. CDR3 sequence: CASSLGEYTEAFF. CDR3 coding DNA: TGTGCCAGCAGTTTAGGGGAGTACACTGAAGCTTTCTTT.